These 32 T cell receptor beta chains came from one sample sequenced in a study of cytomegalovirus exposure and HLA in healthy donors. PCR was performed using 60 Vbeta and 13 Jbeta primers. The data were produced by immunoSEQ multiplex PCR, yet TCRdb's version contains in-frame clones alone and is incomplete. Among 210,000 or so clones listed, 70% to 90% were seen once. Sample: PBMCs. The origin of the receptors is a girl aged 2-15 years in good health and CMV-seronegative.

As regards this clone: Germline and junction disagree at one end, which may indicate a read error. The J gene is TRBJ2-7, the V gene TRBV7-9; a weak D match, TRBD2 (7 bases). The CDR3 loop spans 12 amino acids. The V gene's germline CDR1 is SEHNR and CDR2 FQNEAQ (reference sequence). The CDR3 DNA reads as TGTTCCAGCAGCCCCTACGGGGGGCCCCAGTACTTC. As protein: CSSSPYGGPQYF.

The genes are TRBV7-2 and TRBJ2-7; TRBD2 aligns across 7 bases. This CDR3 spans 16 amino acids. The germline gives CDR1 SGHTA, CDR2 FQGNSA. V was clipped by 1 base and J by 0 bases; unmatched bases: 6. The CDR3: CASSLDSGGSSYEQYF. The CDR3, as DNA: TGTGCCAGCAGCTTAGACTCGGGCGGGAGCTCCTACGAGCAGTACTTC.

J is TRBJ2-3 and V is TRBV12-5; D remains unclear. Germline loops: CDR1 LGHNT, CDR2 FRNRAP. V lost 5 bases and J lost 5, with 11 bases in between. This CDR3 region has 13 residues. CDR3 region: CASGTPSEDTQYF. Here the CDR3 DNA reads TGTGCTAGTGGTACACCGTCCGAAGATACGCAGTATTTT.

The rearrangement joins TRBV5-1 to TRBJ2-5, with a possible D match to TRBD1 (5 bases). V lost 0 bases and J 5 bases, leaving 8 bases between the germline ends. The CDR3 has 13 residues. CDR1 is SGHRS, CDR2 YFSETQ, per germline. The CDR3 loop is CASSLDRGETQYF. The CDR3 DNA reads as TGCGCCAGCAGCTTGGATAGGGGCGAGACCCAGTACTTC. Combining the CDR3 with reference TRBV5-1 and TRBJ2-5 gives the whole variable domain KAGVTQTPRYLIKTRGQQVTLSCSPISGHRSVSWYQQTPGQGLQFLFEYFSETQRNKGNFPGRFSGRQFSNSRSEMNVSTLELGDSALYLCASSLDRGETQYFGPGTRLLVL.

The V gene is TRBV12-5, the J gene TRBJ2-7; 8 bases map to TRBD2. CDR3 length equals 15 residues. V was pared by 5 bases and J by 6 bases, with 12 bases of the junction left unmatched. Germline loops: CDR1 LGHNT, CDR2 FRNRAP. CDR3 loop: CASGLPPAGVREQYF. The CDR3 bases are TGTGCTAGTGGTCTCCCCCCAGCGGGAGTTCGCGAGCAGTACTTC.

The chain uses TRBV5-5 and TRBJ2-3; D not resolved. The length of the CDR3 is 15 residues. From germline, CDR1 is SGHKS and CDR2 YYEKEE (reference sequence). Trimming left V 2 bases short and J 0 bases short, with 10 bases between. CDR3 protein: CASSLFVTSTDTQYF. The CDR3, as DNA: TGTGCCAGCAGCTTATTCGTAACTAGCACAGATACGCAGTATTTT.

The chain is built from TRBV9 and TRBJ1-3; D is unresolved. V was cut by 1 base and J by 7 bases, with 6 bases left in between. Germline values: CDR1 SGDLS, CDR2 YYNGEE. This CDR3 contains 12 residues. This CDR3 is CASSVTENTIYF. CDR3 nucleotides: TGTGCCAGCAGCGTAACCGAGAACACCATATATTTT. Full variable domain (remainder filled in from reference TRBV9 and TRBJ1-3): DSGVTQTPKHLITATGQRVTLRCSPRSGDLSVYWYQQSLDQGLQFLIQYYNGEERAKGNILERFSAQQFPDLHSELNLSSLELGDSALYFCASSVTENTIYFGEGSWLTVV.

The rearrangement links TRBV4-1 to TRBJ2-3; 13 nucleotides agree with TRBD2. The CDR3 totals 15 residues. In germline, CDR1 is MGHRA, CDR2 YSYEKL. The ends lost 6 bases at V and 4 bases at J; junction bases unmatched: 4. In DNA, the CDR3 is TGCGCCAGCAGGCGACTAGCGGGAGGACCAGATACGCAGTATTTT. It yields the protein CASRRLAGGPDTQYF.

The rearrangement joins TRBV7-9 to TRBJ1-2; the D is unclear. CDR3 length: 14 residues. Germline V gives CDR1 SEHNR, CDR2 FQNEAQ (reference sequence). V lost 4 bases and J 8 bases, leaving 17 bases between the germline ends. The CDR3 DNA is TGTGCCAGCAGCTCCAACGGAGACGGCCTGGGCTACACCTTC. Amino acid sequence: CASSSNGDGLGYTF. The variable domain in full, with the rest retrieved from reference TRBV7-9 and TRBJ1-2, is DTGVSQNPRHKITKRGQNVTFRCDPISEHNRLYWYRQTLGQGPEFLTYFQNEAQLEKSRLLSDRFSAERPKGSFSTLEIQRTEQGDSAMYLCASSSNGDGLGYTFGSGTRLTVV.

The V gene is TRBV19, the J gene TRBJ1-6; the D gene is possibly TRBD1 (6 bases). The CDR3 contains 14 residues. Per germline, CDR1 LNHDA and CDR2 SQIVND (reference sequence). V was trimmed by 7 bases and J by 7 bases, leaving 14 bases between them. CDR3 sequence: CASTEGQRNSPLHF. The CDR3 bases are TGTGCCAGTACTGAGGGACAAAGAAATTCACCCCTCCACTTT.

The rearrangement uses TRBV4-1 and TRBJ1-1; D remains ambiguous. Between the trimmed V and J ends, which lost 5 bases and 1 base, there was a span of 14 bases. The CDR3 has 15 amino acids. Germline V lookup: CDR1 MGHRA, CDR2 YSYEKL. CDR3: CASSVREGSNTEAFF. Here the CDR3 DNA reads TGCGCCAGCAGCGTCCGAGAGGGATCGAACACTGAAGCTTTCTTT.

This clone has just a few counts. The V and J genes are TRBV30 and TRBJ2-3, with 10 bases matching TRBD1. Germline CDR1 is GTSNPN and CDR2 is SVGIG (reference sequence). The trim removed 4 bases at V and 3 bases at J, leaving 10 bases unmatched. The CDR3 runs to 16 residues. The CDR3 protein is CAWNDDRGRGTDTQYF. CDR3 in DNA: TGTGCCTGGAATGACGACAGGGGGCGCGGAACAGATACGCAGTATTTT.

The rearrangement uses TRBV7-3 and TRBJ1-2; D is unclear. In germline, CDR1 is SGHTA, CDR2 FQGTGA. This CDR3 has 13 residues. The ends were cut back, 5 bases at V and 5 bases at J, with 12 bases in the middle. CDR3 sequence: CASSGQVLYGYTF. CDR3 bases: TGTGCCAGCAGCGGGCAGGTCCTGTATGGCTACACCTTC.

The sample holds a few counts of this clone. The chain is built from TRBV5-1 and TRBJ2-1; D might be TRBD1 (5 bases). Germline V gives CDR1 SGHRS, CDR2 YFSETQ. The V end was cut by 0 bases, the J end by 4 bases, with 5 bases between. CDR3 length: 13 amino acids. CDR3 sequence reads: CASSLGQYNEQFF. The CDR3 nucleotides read TGCGCCAGCAGCTTGGGACAGTACAATGAGCAGTTCTTC. Filled out from reference TRBV5-1 and TRBJ2-1, the complete variable domain reads KAGVTQTPRYLIKTRGQQVTLSCSPISGHRSVSWYQQTPGQGLQFLFEYFSETQRNKGNFPGRFSGRQFSNSRSEMNVSTLELGDSALYLCASSLGQYNEQFFGPGTRLTVL.

V is TRBV4-1 and J is TRBJ2-7, with 7 bases identical to TRBD2. CDR1 and CDR2 (germline): MGHRA, YSYEKL. V shed 5 bases, J shed 6 bases, and the junction held 7 bases outside the gene matches. The CDR3 runs to 13 residues. CDR3 protein: CASSGLAASEQYF. The CDR3 DNA is TGCGCCAGCAGCGGGCTAGCGGCGAGCGAGCAGTACTTC.

This chain joins TRBV2 and TRBJ2-5; D perhaps matches TRBD1 (6 bases). V lost 6 bases and J lost 1, with 12 bases in between. Germline V gives CDR1 SNHLY, CDR2 FYNNEI. The CDR3 totals 14 residues. The CDR3 is CASSIQGSQETQYF. The CDR3 DNA reads as TGTGCCAGCAGCATTCAGGGGTCCCAAGAGACCCAGTACTTC.

This chain joins TRBV2 and TRBJ1-5; TRBD1 matches at 8 bases. Germline CDR1 reads SNHLY; CDR2 reads FYNNEI. The CDR3 runs to 15 residues. V was pared by 0 bases and J by 6 bases, with 4 bases of the junction left unmatched. The CDR3 nucleotides read TGTGCCAGCAGTGAAGCGGACAGGGTCCGTCAGCCCCAGCATTTT. Its protein is CASSEADRVRQPQHF.

This chain uses TRBV7-6 with TRBJ2-5, with 10 bases that match TRBD2. Germline V lookup: CDR1 SGHVS, CDR2 FNYEAQ. The J segment lost 4 bases and the V segment lost 1 base, leaving 3 bases of the junction unmatched. The CDR3 contains 15 residues. CDR3 residues: CASSLVASGGETQYF. CDR3 coding DNA: TGTGCCAGCAGCTTAGTGGCTAGCGGGGGAGAGACCCAGTACTTC.

This clone was counted once. This chain connects TRBV6-6 to TRBJ2-3, with TRBD1 identical over 8 bases. Germline V gene data show CDR1 as MNHNY and CDR2 as SVGAGI (reference sequence). V was pared by 2 bases and J by 7 bases, with 8 bases of the junction left unmatched. The CDR3 covers 15 residues. CDR3 sequence reads: CASSYPRTGINTQYF. Written as DNA, the CDR3 is TGTGCCAGCAGTTACCCGAGGACAGGGATCAATACGCAGTATTTT.

This clone was detected once. J is TRBJ2-5 and V is TRBV4-1, with 10 bases identical to TRBD2. The CDR3 spans 16 residues. The germline gives CDR1 MGHRA, CDR2 YSYEKL. Losses at the gene ends were 4 bases for V and 3 bases for J; bases not matched to a gene: 8. The CDR3 is CASSRTGTSAEETQYF. The CDR3 nucleotides read TGCGCCAGCAGCCGAACCGGGACTAGCGCTGAAGAGACCCAGTACTTC.

This sequence joins TRBV4-1 and TRBJ2-2; the D gene is possibly TRBD1 (6 bases). This CDR3 is built from 15 residues. The germline V gene has CDR1 MGHRA and CDR2 YSYEKL. Trimming removed 4 bases at V and 3 bases at J, with 12 bases between. CDR3 amino acids: CASSPGYRDTGELFF. DNA for the CDR3: TGCGCCAGCAGCCCCGGTTACAGGGACACCGGGGAGCTGTTTTTT.

CDR3 amino acids: CASSLMGRGGRDIQYF. As DNA, the CDR3 is TGTGCCAGCAGCTTAATGGGCCGGGGGGGCCGCGACATTCAGTACTTC. V gene TRBV7-3 combines with J gene TRBJ2-4; 8 nucleotides agree with TRBD2. The V segment lost 1 base and the J segment 8 bases; nucleotides outside the gene matches: 10. The CDR3 loop spans 16 amino acids. Germline assignment: CDR1 SGHTA and CDR2 FQGTGA.

The rearrangement uses TRBV28 and TRBJ2-2; a weak D match, TRBD1 (6 bases). This CDR3 comprises 15 residues. CDR1 MDHEN and CDR2 SYDVKM come from the germline V gene. Trimming shortened V by 5 bases and J by 1 base, and 11 bases separated the two germline ends. The CDR3 sequence: CASSTRDKNTGELFF. CDR3 sequence (DNA): TGTGCCAGCAGTACCCGGGACAAGAACACCGGGGAGCTGTTTTTT.

The rearrangement joins TRBV5-6 to TRBJ2-1; 9 bases line up with TRBD2. Germline V gives CDR1 SGHDT, CDR2 YYEEEE. The J segment lost 5 bases and the V segment lost 5 bases, leaving 14 bases of the junction unmatched. The CDR3 sequence is 17 residues long. Written as DNA, the CDR3 is TGTGCCAGCAGATCCCAGGGCTTAGCGGGAGTAAACAATGAGCAGTTCTTC. Translated: CASRSQGLAGVNNEQFF. Supplemented by reference TRBV5-6 and TRBJ2-1, the full variable domain reads DAGVTQSPTHLIKTRGQQVTLRCSPKSGHDTVSWYQQALGQGPQFIFQYYEEEERQRGNFPDRFSGHQFPNYSSELNVNALLLGDSALYLCASRSQGLAGVNNEQFFGPGTRLTVL.

The V gene is TRBV4-1, the J gene TRBJ2-5; 8 nucleotides align to TRBD1. Trimming took 3 bases from V and 5 from J; bases not matched to a gene: 5. This CDR3 spans 14 amino acids. Germline loops: CDR1 MGHRA, CDR2 YSYEKL. CDR3 protein: CASSQGQERETQYF. The CDR3 DNA is TGCGCCAGCAGCCAGGGACAGGAAAGGGAGACCCAGTACTTC.

This clone is a singleton in its sample. J is TRBJ2-1 and V is TRBV7-9; D is possibly TRBD1 (6 bases). V gave up 3 bases and J gave up 4 bases, with 13 bases separating them. The CDR3 loop spans 15 amino acids. Germline lookup yields CDR1 SEHNR and CDR2 FQNEAQ (reference sequence). The CDR3 here is CASSFSGTLYNEQFF. The CDR3 DNA reads as TGTGCCAGCAGCTTCTCCGGGACACTGTACAATGAGCAGTTCTTC.

This clone showed up just once. The V call is TRBV6-6, the J call TRBJ1-1; D possibly corresponds to TRBD1 (6 bases). CDR3 length: 12 residues. CDR1 MNHNY and CDR2 SVGAGI come from the germline V gene (reference sequence). V was cut by 6 bases and J by 7 bases, with 12 bases left in between. The CDR3 protein is CASRRGQFEAFF. The CDR3 region has the DNA TGTGCCAGCAGACGCGGACAGTTTGAAGCTTTCTTT.

The chain couples TRBV6-4 to TRBJ2-3, with D hard to call. CDR3 length equals 13 residues. Germline CDR1 MRHNA, CDR2 SNTAGT. The V and J ends lost 0 bases and 5 bases respectively, with 6 bases between them. The DNA for the CDR3 is TGTGCCAGCAGTGACTCGTCAGGAGATACGCAGTATTTT. It is translated as CASSDSSGDTQYF.

The V call is TRBV28, the J call TRBJ1-2, with 12 bases that match TRBD1. The CDR3 runs to 15 residues. V gave up 3 bases and J gave up 8 bases; unmatched junction bases: 7. Germline CDR1 is MDHEN and CDR2 is SYDVKM. CDR3 coding DNA: TGTGCCAGCAGTTTCGGGGACAGGGGGCATTGGGGCTACACCTTC. Amino acids: CASSFGDRGHWGYTF.

V gene TRBV27 combines with J gene TRBJ2-4; TRBD2 might be the D (5 bases). The CDR3 covers 15 residues. Per the germline V gene, CDR1 is MNHEY and CDR2 is SMNVEV (reference sequence). The germline V and J ends were trimmed by 4 bases and 1 base, with 11 bases remaining between them. The CDR3, as DNA: TGTGCCAGCAGTTCACTAGGGAGCGCCAAAAACATTCAGTACTTC. Its translation is CASSSLGSAKNIQYF.

As DNA, the CDR3 is TGTGCCAGCAGCTTAGTAGCAGGAGGAGAGACCCAGTACTTC. This sequence encodes CASSLVAGGETQYF. V and J are TRBV7-7 and TRBJ2-5; TRBD2 might be the D (5 bases). This CDR3 has 14 amino acids. CDR1 SSHAT and CDR2 FNYEAQ come from the germline V gene (reference sequence). V lost 1 base, J lost 4 bases, and 10 bases lay in between.

This chain's CDR3 is CASSLETGDQPQHF. CDR3 nucleotide sequence: TGCGCCAGCAGCTTGGAAACAGGGGATCAGCCCCAGCATTTT. The chain carries TRBV5-1 and TRBJ1-5; the match to TRBD1 covers 7 bases. In germline, CDR1 is SGHRS, CDR2 YFSETQ. J was trimmed by 5 bases and V by 0 bases; bases with no gene match: 2. The CDR3 loop spans 14 amino acids.